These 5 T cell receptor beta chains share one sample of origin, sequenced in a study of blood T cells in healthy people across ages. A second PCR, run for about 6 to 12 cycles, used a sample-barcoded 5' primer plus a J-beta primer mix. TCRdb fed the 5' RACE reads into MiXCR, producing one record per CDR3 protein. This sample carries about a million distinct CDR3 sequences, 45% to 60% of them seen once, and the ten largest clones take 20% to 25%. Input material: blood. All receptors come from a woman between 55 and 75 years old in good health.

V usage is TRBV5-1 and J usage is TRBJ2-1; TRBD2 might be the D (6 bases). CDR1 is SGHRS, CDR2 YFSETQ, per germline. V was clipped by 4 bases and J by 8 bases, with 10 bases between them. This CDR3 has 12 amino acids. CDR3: CASSKTGDEQFF. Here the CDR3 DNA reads TGCGCCAGCAGCAAGACGGGAGATGAGCAGTTCTTC.

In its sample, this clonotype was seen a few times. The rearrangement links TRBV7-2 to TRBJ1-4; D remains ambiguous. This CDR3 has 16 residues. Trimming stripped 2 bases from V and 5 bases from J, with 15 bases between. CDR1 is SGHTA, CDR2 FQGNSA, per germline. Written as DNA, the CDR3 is TGTGCCAGCAGCTTACTTAGCACAAGAAGAAATGAAAAACTGTTTTTT. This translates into CASSLLSTRRNEKLFF.

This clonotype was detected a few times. CDR3 sequence reads: CASSLGPPTSGYEQYF. CDR3 coding DNA: TGTGCCAGCAGTTTGGGGCCCCCAACTAGCGGCTACGAGCAGTACTTC. This chain connects TRBV12-3 or TRBV12-4 to TRBJ2-7; 8 bases are a match to TRBD2. This CDR3 has 16 residues. Unmatched junction bases numbered 10, after V lost 3 bases and J lost 3 bases.

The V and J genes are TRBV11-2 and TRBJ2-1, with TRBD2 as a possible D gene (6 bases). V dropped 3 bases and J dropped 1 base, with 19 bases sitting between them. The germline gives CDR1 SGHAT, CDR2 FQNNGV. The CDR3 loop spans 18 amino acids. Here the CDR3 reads CASSFAVSGDGSYNEQFF. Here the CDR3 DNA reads TGTGCCAGCAGCTTCGCCGTTAGCGGAGATGGTTCCTACAATGAGCAGTTCTTC. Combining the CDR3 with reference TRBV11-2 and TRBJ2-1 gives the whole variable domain EAGVAQSPRYKIIEKRQSVAFWCNPISGHATLYWYQQILGQGPKLLIQFQNNGVVDDSQLPKDRFSAERLKGVDSTLKIQPAKLEDSAVYLCASSFAVSGDGSYNEQFFGPGTRLTVL.

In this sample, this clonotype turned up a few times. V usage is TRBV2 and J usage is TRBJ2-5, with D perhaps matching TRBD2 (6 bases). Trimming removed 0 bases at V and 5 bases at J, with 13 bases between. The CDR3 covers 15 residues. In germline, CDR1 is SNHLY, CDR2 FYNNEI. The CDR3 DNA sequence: TGTGCCAGCAGTGAAGCCACTAGCATGTTGGAGACCCAGTACTTC. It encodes CASSEATSMLETQYF.